Shown below are 7 T cell receptor beta chains from a single sample sequenced in a study of blood T cells in healthy people across ages. The second PCR ran about 6 to 12 cycles with a sample-barcoded 5' primer and J-beta primers. TCRdb called the 5' RACE reads again in MiXCR, with one record for every CDR3 protein. The sample carries about 1.8 million distinct CDR3 sequences, roughly 52% recorded once. Specimen: blood. The receptors originated from a woman aged 40 to 50 in good health.

The chain links TRBV29-1 to TRBJ2-1, with no clear D. The germline V gene encodes CDR1 SQVTM and CDR2 ANQGSEA. V was cut by 5 bases and J by 9 bases, with 5 bases left in between. The CDR3 is made up of 9 amino acids. The CDR3 protein is CSVCCEQFF. CDR3 DNA sequence: TGCAGCGTTTGTTGTGAGCAGTTCTTC.

For this clonotype: A clone one base away is much larger, so this may be a read error. The V gene is TRBV5-4, the J gene TRBJ2-5; 9 bases align to TRBD2. Trimming removed 0 bases from V and 0 bases from J; junction bases left unmatched: 0. CDR1 and CDR2 (germline): SGHNT, YYREEE (reference sequence). The length of the CDR3 is 15 residues. CDR3 loop: CASSLVAGDQETQYF. CDR3 DNA: TGTGCCAGCAGCTTGGTAGCGGGGGACCAAGAGACCCAGTACTTC.

V usage is TRBV27 and J usage is TRBJ1-1, with D perhaps matching TRBD1 (5 bases). Trimming left V 6 bases short and J 3 bases short, with 14 bases between. The germline CDR1 and CDR2 sequences are MNHEY and SMNVEV (reference sequence). This CDR3 region has 14 residues. The CDR3 loop is CASSSIGGHTEAFF. DNA of the CDR3: TGTGCCAGCAGCTCCATTGGGGGACACACTGAAGCTTTCTTT.

The chain uses TRBV11-2 and TRBJ1-4; 7 bases fit TRBD1. V lost 5 bases and J lost 8; bases outside the gene matches: 8. Germline-derived CDR1 and CDR2 are SGHAT and FQNNGV. The CDR3 is made up of 14 amino acids. This CDR3 is CASSVTGRGEKLFF. The CDR3 nucleotides are TGTGCCAGCAGCGTGACAGGGCGAGGAGAAAAACTGTTTTTT.

This clonotype occurred many times. This chain links TRBV28 with TRBJ2-3; 9 bases fit TRBD2. Per the germline V gene, CDR1 is MDHEN and CDR2 is SYDVKM. The CDR3 runs 15 residues. Trimming took 7 bases from V and 6 from J; bases not matched to a gene: 11. The CDR3 loop reads CASIQSGGLKDTQYF. CDR3 DNA sequence: TGTGCCAGCATCCAGAGCGGGGGGCTTAAGGATACGCAGTATTTT.

V gene TRBV7-2 combines with J gene TRBJ1-2; 11 bases are shared with TRBD1. The CDR3 contains 15 residues. Germline CDR1 SGHTA, CDR2 FQGNSA. The ends lost 6 bases at V and 12 bases at J; junction bases unmatched: 15. DNA of the CDR3: TGTGCCAGCAGTAATCCCGGACAGGGGGCAGGAGGGGACACCTTC. It specifies CASSNPGQGAGGDTF.

On this clonotype itself: Its ends do not fully match the called genes, so a read error is possible. The chain combines TRBV29-1 with TRBJ2-3; perhaps D is TRBD1 or TRBD2 (5 bases each). CDR1 is SQVTM, CDR2 ANQGSEA, per germline. CDR3 size: 12 residues. The CDR3 region has the DNA TGCTCTGGGGGTAGGGTGGCAGAGACGCAGTATTTT. It yields the protein CSGGRVAETQYF.